One sample yielded the 25 T cell receptor beta chains listed below, sequenced in a study of blood T cells in healthy people across ages. Together with a sample-barcoded 5' primer, a J-beta primer mix was included in a second PCR lasting about 6 to 11 cycles. TCRdb processed the 5' RACE reads anew with MiXCR; each CDR3 protein has one entry. This sample yields about 1,600,000 distinct CDR3 sequences, of which 42% are seen a single time; roughly 7.9% belongs to the top ten. Sample: blood. These TCRs come from a woman aged 18-30 years in good health.

This clonotype was recorded a few times. J is TRBJ1-2 and V is TRBV12-3 or TRBV12-4; 9 positions agree with TRBD1. The J segment lost 6 bases and the V segment lost 1 base, leaving 6 bases of the junction unmatched. The CDR3 has 15 residues. The CDR3 DNA sequence: TGTGCCAGCAGTTTAGGGGAGGGACAGGGAGATGGCTACACCTTC. Its protein is CASSLGEGQGDGYTF.

This clonotype was picked up one time. The gene calls are TRBV2 and TRBJ2-3; no reliable D call. From germline, CDR1 is SNHLY and CDR2 FYNNEI. Trimming pared 7 bases from V and 2 bases from J, leaving 10 bases between. The CDR3 covers 13 residues. CDR3 in DNA: TGTGCCAGCAAGTGGTTGGACACAGATACGCAGTATTTT. Translating gives CASKWLDTDTQYF.

A few counts support this clonotype. V gene TRBV5-1 combines with J gene TRBJ2-1; TRBD2 agrees at 11 bases. The J segment lost 2 bases and the V segment lost 0 bases, leaving 4 bases of the junction unmatched. This CDR3 region has 17 residues. The germline V gene has CDR1 SGHRS and CDR2 YFSETQ. The DNA for the CDR3 is TGCGCCAGCAGCTTGGGAAAACTAGCGGGAGCCTACAATGAGCAGTTCTTC. This translates into CASSLGKLAGAYNEQFF.

This clonotype was counted only a few times. The gene calls are TRBV6-2 or TRBV6-3 and TRBJ1-2, with D unclear. V was clipped by 5 bases and J by 4 bases, with 11 bases between them. Germline lookup yields CDR1 MNHEY and CDR2 SVGEGT. The CDR3 sequence is 13 residues long. The CDR3 coding sequence is TGTGCCAGCAGTGACGGCCAGGTCTATGGCTACACCTTC. Translated, it gives CASSDGQVYGYTF.

The chain links TRBV20-1 to TRBJ2-5; the match to TRBD1 covers 10 bases. The J call may be mistaken, given a closer DNA end match to TRBJ2-7. The CDR3 is 13 residues long. Germline CDR1 reads DFQATT; CDR2 reads SNEGSKA (reference sequence). CDR3 in amino acids: CSAYDRGPYEQYF. Here the CDR3 DNA reads TGCAGTGCTTACGACAGGGGGCCCTACGAGCAGTACTTC.

This chain uses TRBV11-2 with TRBJ2-5; 8 bases agree with TRBD2. V shed 2 bases, J shed 11 bases, and the junction held 10 bases outside the gene matches. The CDR3 covers 14 residues. The germline CDR1 and CDR2 sequences are SGHAT and FQNNGV. Here the CDR3 reads CASSLNAGGGTQYF. The CDR3 bases are TGTGCCAGCAGCTTAAACGCGGGGGGCGGAACGCAGTACTTC.

The count of this clonotype is one. The chain employs TRBV12-3 or TRBV12-4 and TRBJ1-1; 7 nucleotides agree with TRBD1. CDR3 size: 13 residues. J was trimmed by 12 bases and V by 5 bases; bases with no gene match: 12. The CDR3 loop is CASSRQGAPATFF. Here the CDR3 DNA reads TGTGCCAGCAGTCGACAGGGAGCACCGGCAACTTTCTTT.

The chain uses TRBV20-1 and TRBJ2-5; 14 positions agree with TRBD2. The V gene's germline CDR1 is DFQATT and CDR2 SNEGSKA (reference sequence). The J segment lost 11 bases and the V segment lost 6 bases, leaving 11 bases of the junction unmatched. CDR3 length: 14 residues. This chain's CDR3 is CSATGTSGSDEQYF. In nucleotides, the CDR3 is TGCAGTGCAACAGGGACTAGCGGGAGTGATGAGCAGTACTTC.

In this sample, this clonotype turned up many times. V usage is TRBV7-2 and J usage is TRBJ2-1; no clear D. CDR1 and CDR2 (germline): SGHTA, FQGNSA. This CDR3 spans 14 amino acids. The ends were cut back, 5 bases at V and 2 bases at J, with 10 bases in the middle. CDR3 in amino acids: CASSRAPPYNEQFF. The CDR3, as DNA: TGTGCCAGCAGCCGAGCCCCGCCCTACAATGAGCAGTTCTTC.

The chain recombines TRBV20-1 with TRBJ2-3; D is possibly TRBD2 (7 bases). The CDR3 loop spans 15 amino acids. CDR1 is DFQATT and CDR2 is SNEGSKA in the germline V gene (reference sequence). Between the trimmed V and J ends, which lost 6 bases and 2 bases, there was a span of 18 bases. The CDR3, as DNA: TGCAGTGCCCCCCGGCGGGGGCCTCACACAGATACGCAGTATTTT. Translated, it gives CSAPRRGPHTDTQYF.

The chain carries TRBV2 and TRBJ1-1, with D perhaps TRBD1 (5 bases). V lost 10 bases and J lost 1, with 16 bases in between. CDR3 size: 14 residues. Per germline, CDR1 SNHLY and CDR2 FYNNEI. In DNA form, the CDR3 reads TGTGCCACAGGGTCCTTAAGGGGGAACACTGAAGCTTTCTTT. As protein: CATGSLRGNTEAFF.

The V and J genes are TRBV5-6 and TRBJ2-7, with D hard to call. This CDR3 region has 13 residues. Germline values: CDR1 SGHDT, CDR2 YYEEEE. Trimming removed 3 bases at V and 2 bases at J, with 9 bases between. CDR3 sequence (DNA): TGTGCCAGCAGCTCGAGAATGGCCTACGAGCAGTACTTC. It yields the protein CASSSRMAYEQYF.

The rearrangement joins TRBV5-6 to TRBJ2-7; 7 nucleotides align to TRBD2. Germline V gene lookup returns CDR1 SGHDT and CDR2 YYEEEE. The V segment lost 2 bases and the J segment 2 bases; nucleotides outside the gene matches: 4. The CDR3 totals 14 residues. DNA for the CDR3: TGTGCCAGCAGCTTTAGCCTAGCGGCCTACGAGCAGTACTTC. Amino acid sequence: CASSFSLAAYEQYF.

CDR3 region: CASKGLRWTSTDTQYF. CDR3 DNA sequence: TGTGCCAGCAAAGGCTTACGGTGGACTAGCACAGATACGCAGTATTTT. The chain carries TRBV28 and TRBJ2-3; a possible D gene is TRBD2 (5 bases). Germline loops: CDR1 MDHEN, CDR2 SYDVKM. The germline V and J ends were trimmed by 7 bases and 0 bases, with 17 bases remaining between them. The CDR3 is made up of 16 amino acids. The variable domain in full, completed from reference TRBV28 and TRBJ2-3, reads DVKVTQSSRYLVKRTGEKVFLECVQDMDHENMFWYRQDPGLGLRLIYFSYDVKMKEKGDIPEGYSVSREKKERFSLILESASTNQTSMYLCASKGLRWTSTDTQYFGPGTRLTVL.

The gene calls are TRBV27 and TRBJ2-5; unclear D gene. CDR1 and CDR2 from the germline V gene are MNHEY and SMNVEV (reference sequence). Trimming took 2 bases from V and 11 from J, leaving 15 bases between them. The CDR3 extends over 13 amino acids. The CDR3 bases are TGTGCCAGCAGTTTACGGATACATAATGAGCAGTACTTC. Protein: CASSLRIHNEQYF.

V usage is TRBV7-9 and J usage is TRBJ2-1, with D possibly being TRBD2 (5 bases). CDR1 and CDR2 (germline): SEHNR, FQNEAQ (reference sequence). V lost 1 base and J lost 0, with 7 bases in between. The CDR3 is 15 residues long. CDR3 bases: TGTGCCAGCAGCTTAGTGGACTTCTCCTACAATGAGCAGTTCTTC. The encoded protein is CASSLVDFSYNEQFF.

V is TRBV20-1 and J is TRBJ2-3, with D possibly TRBD1 on 5 matching bases. Germline V CDR1 and CDR2: DFQATT, SNEGSKA (reference sequence). The CDR3 contains 16 residues. With 0 bases removed from V and 0 bases from J, the gap between germline ends came to 13 bases. The CDR3 nucleotides are TGCAGTGCTAGAGATTGGGGCGCCCCTAGCACAGATACGCAGTATTTT. Translating gives CSARDWGAPSTDTQYF.

The V call is TRBV3-1, the J call TRBJ2-1; TRBD1 matches at 10 bases. The CDR3 covers 15 residues. Germline values: CDR1 LGHDT, CDR2 YNNKEL (reference sequence). V lost 3 bases to trimming and J lost 10 bases; unmatched junction nucleotides: 9. The CDR3 sequence is CASSHRGTGAYEQFF. The DNA for the CDR3 is TGTGCCAGCAGCCACCGCGGGACAGGGGCGTACGAGCAGTTCTTC.

The V and J genes are TRBV18 and TRBJ1-2, with 11 bases lining up with TRBD1. V gave up 3 bases and J gave up 8 bases; unmatched junction bases: 5. Germline V CDR1 and CDR2: KGHSH, LQKENI. The CDR3 is made up of 14 amino acids. CDR3 coding DNA: TGTGCCAGCTCACCGGGGACAGGGGGAGCAGGCTACACCTTC. As protein: CASSPGTGGAGYTF.

The chain couples TRBV5-1 to TRBJ2-2; no firm D call. The germline V and J ends were trimmed by 0 bases and 2 bases, with 11 bases remaining between them. Germline V CDR1 and CDR2: SGHRS, YFSETQ. CDR3 length: 16 residues. As DNA, the CDR3 is TGCGCCAGCAGCTTGGCCAACCTACCAAACACCGGGGAGCTGTTTTTT. This translates into CASSLANLPNTGELFF.

The V and J genes are TRBV2 and TRBJ2-1, with D perhaps matching TRBD2 (6 bases). V was cut by 7 bases and J by 9 bases, with 16 bases left in between. Germline CDR1 is SNHLY and CDR2 is FYNNEI. The CDR3 loop spans 13 amino acids. The CDR3 sequence: CASKLAPKGEQFF. In DNA, the CDR3 is TGTGCCAGCAAACTAGCCCCCAAGGGTGAGCAGTTCTTC.

The chain carries TRBV5-6 and TRBJ2-1, with TRBD2 identical over 10 bases. V was pared by 4 bases and J by 15 bases, with 16 bases of the junction left unmatched. This CDR3 spans 15 amino acids. The germline V gene encodes CDR1 SGHDT and CDR2 YYEEEE. The CDR3: CASSPKQLAGLKRFF. DNA of the CDR3: TGTGCCAGCAGCCCCAAGCAACTAGCGGGGCTGAAGCGGTTCTTC.

A note on this clonotype: One end of the junction is discordant with germline, which a read error may explain. The chain carries TRBV5-1 and TRBJ2-7; 8 bases are a match to TRBD1. The CDR3 consists of 15 residues. From germline, CDR1 is SGHRS and CDR2 YFSETQ. The CDR3, as DNA: TGCACCAGCACCCCGACCGGGACAGGAGCCTACGAGCAGTACTTC. Amino acids: CTSTPTGTGAYEQYF. Full variable domain (outside the CDR3, taken from reference TRBV5-1 and TRBJ2-7): KAGVTQTPRYLIKTRGQQVTLSCSPISGHRSVSWYQQTPGQGLQFLFEYFSETQRNKGNFPGRFSGRQFSNSRSEMNVSTLELGDSALYLCTSTPTGTGAYEQYFGPGTRLTVT.

The rearrangement joins TRBV10-3 to TRBJ1-2; D possibly corresponds to TRBD1 (6 bases). This CDR3 contains 15 residues. In germline, CDR1 is ENHRY, CDR2 SYGVKD. Trimming cost V 1 base and J 7 bases, with 16 bases left between them. The CDR3 sequence is CAISEFGGGDGGYTF. CDR3 bases: TGTGCCATCAGTGAGTTCGGAGGGGGAGACGGTGGCTACACCTTC.

This clonotype was observed a handful of times. The V call is TRBV12-3 or TRBV12-4, the J call TRBJ1-2; no definite D call. The length of the CDR3 is 13 residues. The germline V and J ends were trimmed by 6 bases and 4 bases, with 12 bases remaining between them. CDR3 bases: TGTGCCAGCAGCCGAGACCCGGTCTATGGCTACACCTTC. Amino acids: CASSRDPVYGYTF.